This T cell receptor beta chain was captured in a study of T cells in Graves' hyperthyroidism and ophthalmopathy. General observations from the study: A 13 V-J model separated ophthalmopathy from stable hyperthyroidism.

Authors of the study amplified TCR beta CDR3 regions from RNA transcripts. The HTBI primer set was used in a first-round RT-PCR of the TCR CDR3. TCRdb analysed the multiplex PCR reads with MiXCR anew, one entry per CDR3 protein. The data hold some 360,000 distinct CDR3 sequences, with about 14% observed a single time. This clonotype was picked up many times. Its target is unknown. Germline CDR1 reads SEHNR; CDR2 reads FQNEAQ (reference sequence). The germline V and J ends were trimmed by 1 base and 8 bases, with 15 bases remaining between them. CDR3 length: 15 residues. The sequencing input was blood. The receptor was derived from a woman aged 60-75 years with Graves' hyperthyroidism. The chain uses TRBV7-9 and TRBJ2-1; either TRBD1 or TRBD2 may supply D (5 bases each). This chain's CDR3 is CASSLGERRGHEQFF. Written as DNA, the CDR3 is TGTGCCAGCAGCTTAGGGGAGAGAAGGGGACATGAGCAGTTCTTC.